The next 11 T cell receptor beta chains were all read from a single sample in a study of T-cell memory formation after mild COVID-19. A single record per CDR3 protein comes from TCRdb applying MiXCR to the 5' RACE reads. The sample consists of about 110,000 distinct CDR3 sequences, approximately 15% of them appearing once. Input material: PBMCs or a T cell subset sorted from them (not recorded which). These receptors came from a man younger than 30 who had mild COVID-19 (a few samples of this study predate the infection). Cell type and time point are not known.

This clonotype showed up just a few times. The genes are TRBV6-5 and TRBJ1-5; 9 nucleotides match TRBD1. V was pared by 5 bases and J by 8 bases, with 10 bases of the junction left unmatched. Germline CDR1 MNHEY, CDR2 SVGAGI. The CDR3 loop spans 15 amino acids. Here the CDR3 DNA reads TGTGCCAGCAGTGCCTCCGGGACAGGGAGCGAGCCCCAGCATTTT. It encodes CASSASGTGSEPQHF.

There are a few counts of this clonotype. This sequence joins TRBV29-1 and TRBJ2-7; TRBD2 agrees at 7 bases. Germline lookup yields CDR1 SQVTM and CDR2 ANQGSEA. The CDR3 loop spans 13 amino acids. CDR3 nucleotide sequence: TGCGGGGTCCGGGGGGACTTCTCCTACGAGCAGTACTTC. This encodes CGVRGDFSYEQYF.

This clonotype was picked up a small number of times. The V and J genes are TRBV27 and TRBJ1-2, with D maybe TRBD1 (6 bases). The CDR3 totals 15 residues. Trimming shortened V by 0 bases and J by 4 bases, and 12 bases separated the two germline ends. Germline CDR1 MNHEY, CDR2 SMNVEV (reference sequence). The DNA for the CDR3 is TGTGCCAGCAGTTTATCCGAGGACAGCCTCTATGGCTACACCTTC. Protein product: CASSLSEDSLYGYTF.

As DNA, the CDR3 is TGCGCCAGCAGCTTGGGTGGACAGGGTGTTCCTGAGCAGTTCTTC. Its protein is CASSLGGQGVPEQFF. The chain couples TRBV5-1 to TRBJ2-1; 8 positions match TRBD1. The CDR3 is made up of 15 amino acids. Per the germline V gene, CDR1 is SGHRS and CDR2 is YFSETQ. V lost 0 bases to trimming and J lost 9 bases; unmatched junction nucleotides: 8.

This clonotype has a handful of counts. The rearrangement uses TRBV4-1 and TRBJ2-1; TRBD2 agrees at 11 bases. J gave up 6 bases and V 0 bases, and 10 bases lay outside the gene matches. Germline CDR1 is MGHRA and CDR2 is YSYEKL. The CDR3 length is 18 residues. CDR3 region: CASSQETPPSGGTNEQFF. DNA for the CDR3: TGCGCCAGCAGCCAAGAGACCCCGCCTAGCGGGGGGACCAATGAGCAGTTCTTC.

This clonotype occurred a few times. V gene TRBV4-1 combines with J gene TRBJ1-5; no definite D call. Germline V lookup: CDR1 MGHRA, CDR2 YSYEKL. Trimming took 2 bases from V and 5 from J, leaving 13 bases between them. CDR3 length: 15 amino acids. The CDR3 loop reads CASSQSFQYDQPQHF. The DNA for the CDR3 is TGCGCCAGCAGCCAAAGTTTCCAATACGATCAGCCCCAGCATTTT.

The chain joins TRBV12-3 or TRBV12-4 to TRBJ2-3; D unresolved. V was pared by 5 bases and J by 4 bases, with 7 bases between. The CDR3 has 12 amino acids. The CDR3 coding sequence is TGTGCCAGCAGTCCCCTATCAGATACGCAGTATTTT. Protein product: CASSPLSDTQYF.

This clonotype was found a few times. The J gene is TRBJ2-5, the V gene TRBV27; 7 nucleotides align to TRBD1. The trim removed 2 bases at V and 2 bases at J, leaving 5 bases unmatched. This CDR3 has 15 amino acids. CDR1 is MNHEY and CDR2 is SMNVEV in the germline V gene (reference sequence). CDR3 coding DNA: TGTGCCAGCAGTTTAACAGGGGCGCTGCAAGAGACCCAGTACTTC. Its translation: CASSLTGALQETQYF.

In its sample, this clonotype was seen many times. CDR3 coding DNA: TGTGCCAGCAGCCTGGGACGCCGACCGACAGATACGCAGTATTTT. Translation gives CASSLGRRPTDTQYF. The rearrangement links TRBV13 to TRBJ2-3; D possibly matches TRBD1 or TRBD2 (5 bases each). Germline-derived CDR1 and CDR2 are PRHDT and FYEKMQ (reference sequence). V gave up 5 bases and J gave up 3 bases, with 15 bases separating them. The CDR3 is 15 amino acids.

The chain employs TRBV4-1 and TRBJ2-7; D is perhaps TRBD2 (6 bases). V lost 8 bases, J lost 5 bases, and 19 bases lay in between. CDR3 length: 14 residues. CDR1 and CDR2 (germline): MGHRA, YSYEKL. CDR3 loop: CASGLAGSVDEQYF. The CDR3 DNA is TGCGCCAGCGGATTGGCGGGGAGTGTCGACGAGCAGTACTTC.

The chain couples TRBV9 to TRBJ2-3; 7 positions match TRBD1. This CDR3 comprises 16 residues. Trimming took 0 bases from V and 0 from J; bases not matched to a gene: 4. Germline loops: CDR1 SGDLS, CDR2 YYNGEE. In DNA, the CDR3 is TGTGCCAGCAGCGTAGAGGGGGCCACCAGCACAGATACGCAGTATTTT. Translating gives CASSVEGATSTDTQYF. The variable domain in full, completed from reference TRBV9 and TRBJ2-3, reads DSGVTQTPKHLITATGQRVTLRCSPRSGDLSVYWYQQSLDQGLQFLIQYYNGEERAKGNILERFSAQQFPDLHSELNLSSLELGDSALYFCASSVEGATSTDTQYFGPGTRLTVL.